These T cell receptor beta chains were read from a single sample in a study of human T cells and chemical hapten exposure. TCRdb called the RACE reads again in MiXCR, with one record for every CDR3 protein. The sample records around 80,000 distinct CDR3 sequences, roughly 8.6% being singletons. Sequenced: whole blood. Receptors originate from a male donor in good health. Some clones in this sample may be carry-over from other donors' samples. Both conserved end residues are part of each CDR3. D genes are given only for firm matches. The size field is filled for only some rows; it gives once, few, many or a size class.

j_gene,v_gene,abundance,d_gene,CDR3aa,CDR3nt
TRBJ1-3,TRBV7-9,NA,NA,CASSLGVGSGNTIYF,TGTGCCAGCAGCTTGGGTGTGGGCTCTGGAAACACCATATATTTT
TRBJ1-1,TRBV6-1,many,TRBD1,CASRNGQGNTEAFF,TGTGCCAGCAGGAACGGACAGGGCAACACTGAAGCTTTCTTT
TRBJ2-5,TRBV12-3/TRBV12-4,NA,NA,CASSLTPLQETQYF,TGTGCCAGCAGTTTAACTCCCCTGCAAGAGACCCAGTACTTC
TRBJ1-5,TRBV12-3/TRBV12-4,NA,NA,CASSIRDGYQPQHF,TGTGCCAGCAGTATCCGGGACGGATATCAGCCCCAGCATTTT
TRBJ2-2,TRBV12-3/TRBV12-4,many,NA,CASSFGQVVGELFF,TGTGCCAGCAGTTTCGGGCAGGTAGTCGGGGAGCTGTTTTTT
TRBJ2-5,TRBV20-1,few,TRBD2,CSATTSGRAGVETQYF,TGCAGTGCTACAACTAGCGGGAGGGCCGGGGTGGAGACCCAGTACTTC
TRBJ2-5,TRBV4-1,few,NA,CASSQVARETQYF,TGCGCCAGCAGCCAAGTGGCCAGAGAGACCCAGTACTTC
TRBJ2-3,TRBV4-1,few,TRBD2,CASSQAAIGSGRTYTQYF,TGCGCCAGCAGCCAAGCGGCGATAGGTAGCGGGAGAACATATACGCAGTATTTT
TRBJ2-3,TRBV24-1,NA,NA,CATSDPSGQLDTQYF,TGTGCCACCAGTGATCCCTCCGGACAGTTAGATACGCAGTATTTT
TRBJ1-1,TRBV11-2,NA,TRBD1,CASSLDPVSDRADTEAFF,TGTGCCAGCAGCTTAGACCCCGTGTCCGACAGGGCGGACACTGAAGCTTTCTTT
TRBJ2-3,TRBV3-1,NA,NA,CASSQVRIASSEEDTQYF,TGTGCCAGCAGCCAAGTGCGGATAGCTTCGAGTGAGGAAGATACGCAGTATTTT
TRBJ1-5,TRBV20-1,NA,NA,CSALRQPLIGGPQHF,TGCAGTGCTTTACGACAACCTCTAATAGGTGGGCCCCAGCATTTT
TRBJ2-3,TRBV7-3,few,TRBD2,CASSLGTSGGAEVTDTQYF,TGTGCCAGCAGTCTCGGGACTAGCGGGGGGGCCGAGGTCACAGATACGCAGTATTTT
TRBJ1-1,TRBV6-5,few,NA,CASSSPLDLNTEAFF,TGTGCCAGCAGTTCCCCCCTCGATTTGAACACTGAAGCTTTCTTT
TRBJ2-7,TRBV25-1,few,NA,CASNSLGEQYF,TGTGCCAGCAATTCTTTGGGGGAGCAGTACTTC
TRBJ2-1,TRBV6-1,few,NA,CASRAVTPYNEQFF,TGTGCCAGCCGGGCAGTCACACCCTACAATGAGCAGTTCTTC
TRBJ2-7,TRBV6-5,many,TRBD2,CASSYSGTSGYEQYF,TGTGCCAGCAGTTACTCCGGGACTAGCGGGTACGAGCAGTACTTC
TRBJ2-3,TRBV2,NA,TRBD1,CASSSYRGSSTDTQYF,TGTGCCAGCAGTTCCTACAGGGGCTCTAGCACAGATACGCAGTATTTT
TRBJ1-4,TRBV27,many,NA,CASSSPLRAEKLFF,TGTGCCAGCAGTTCTCCTCTCAGGGCTGAAAAACTGTTTTTT
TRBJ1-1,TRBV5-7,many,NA,CASSSTEGTEAFF,TGTGCCAGCAGCTCGACCGAGGGTACTGAAGCTTTCTTT
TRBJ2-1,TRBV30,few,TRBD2,CAWSVPSGFYNEQFF,TGTGCCTGGAGTGTACCTAGCGGGTTTTACAATGAGCAGTTCTTC
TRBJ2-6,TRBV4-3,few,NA,CASSHVGQSSGANVLTF,TGCGCCAGCAGCCACGTCGGCCAGAGCTCTGGGGCCAACGTCCTGACTTTC
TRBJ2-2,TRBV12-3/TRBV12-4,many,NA,CASSSARATGELFF,TGTGCCAGCAGCTCTGCTCGGGCCACCGGGGAGCTGTTTTTT
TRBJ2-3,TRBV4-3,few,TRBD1,CASSQEPGTGAADTQYF,TGCGCCAGCAGCCAAGAACCGGGGACAGGGGCGGCAGATACGCAGTATTTT
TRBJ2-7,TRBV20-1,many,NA,CSARGGAEDEQYF,TGCAGTGCTAGAGGGGGGGCTGAGGACGAGCAGTACTTC
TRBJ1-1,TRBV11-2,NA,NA,CASGPPGHTEAFF,TGTGCCAGCGGACCCCCCGGGCACACTGAAGCTTTCTTT
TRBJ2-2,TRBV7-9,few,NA,CASNLVWAGLNTGELFF,TGTGCCAGCAACCTAGTCTGGGCGGGATTGAACACCGGGGAGCTGTTTTTT
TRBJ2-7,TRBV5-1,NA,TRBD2,CASSSEAGVSREQYF,TGCGCCAGCAGCTCGGAAGCGGGAGTGTCCCGCGAGCAGTACTTC
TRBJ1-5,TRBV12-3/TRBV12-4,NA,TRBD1,CASRRGQGVSYFNQPQHF,TGTGCCAGCAGAAGAGGACAGGGGGTCTCCTATTTCAATCAGCCCCAGCATTTT
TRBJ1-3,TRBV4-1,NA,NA,CASSQDREGRTGNTIYF,TGCGCCAGCAGCCAAGATAGAGAAGGGAGGACTGGAAACACCATATATTTT
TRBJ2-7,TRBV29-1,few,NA,CSVGRDGAYEQYF,TGCAGCGTTGGTCGGGACGGAGCCTACGAGCAGTACTTC
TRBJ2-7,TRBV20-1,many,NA,CSASVGTDYEQYF,TGCAGTGCTAGTGTGGGGACGGACTACGAGCAGTACTTC
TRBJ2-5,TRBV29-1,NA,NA,CSVDNDQETQYF,TGCAGCGTTGACAACGACCAAGAGACCCAGTACTTC
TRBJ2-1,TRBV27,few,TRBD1,CASSPAGTARYNEQFF,TGTGCCAGCAGTCCAGCCGGGACAGCCAGGTACAATGAGCAGTTCTTC
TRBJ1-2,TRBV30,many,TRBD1,CAWSVAGQRNYGYTF,TGTGCCTGGAGTGTTGCGGGACAGAGAAACTATGGCTACACCTTC
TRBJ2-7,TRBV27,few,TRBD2,CASGGTSGRDTTYEQYF,TGTGCCAGCGGGGGGACTAGCGGGAGAGATACTACCTACGAGCAGTACTTC
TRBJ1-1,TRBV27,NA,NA,CASRDEGLNTEAFF,TGTGCCAGCAGAGATGAGGGTTTGAACACTGAAGCTTTCTTT
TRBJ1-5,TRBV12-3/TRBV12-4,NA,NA,CASSFGGRANQPQHF,TGTGCCAGCAGTTTTGGGGGCAGGGCCAATCAGCCCCAGCATTTT
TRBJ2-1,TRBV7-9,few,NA,CASSLEGGQNYNEQFF,TGTGCCAGCAGCTTAGAGGGGGGACAGAACTACAATGAGCAGTTCTTC
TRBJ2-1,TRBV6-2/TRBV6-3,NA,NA,CASSPGPGGHNEQFF,TGTGCCAGCAGCCCCGGACCAGGGGGGCACAATGAGCAGTTCTTC
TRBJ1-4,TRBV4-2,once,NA,CASSQREGGNEKLFF,TGTGCCAGCAGCCAGAGAGAAGGGGGGAATGAAAAACTGTTTTTT
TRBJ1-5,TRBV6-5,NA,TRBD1,CASSNRQGPRQPQHF,TGTGCCAGCAGTAACCGACAGGGGCCCCGTCAGCCCCAGCATTTT
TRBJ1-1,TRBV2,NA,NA,CASSARTMNTEAFF,TGTGCCAGCAGTGCGAGGACCATGAACACTGAAGCTTTCTTT